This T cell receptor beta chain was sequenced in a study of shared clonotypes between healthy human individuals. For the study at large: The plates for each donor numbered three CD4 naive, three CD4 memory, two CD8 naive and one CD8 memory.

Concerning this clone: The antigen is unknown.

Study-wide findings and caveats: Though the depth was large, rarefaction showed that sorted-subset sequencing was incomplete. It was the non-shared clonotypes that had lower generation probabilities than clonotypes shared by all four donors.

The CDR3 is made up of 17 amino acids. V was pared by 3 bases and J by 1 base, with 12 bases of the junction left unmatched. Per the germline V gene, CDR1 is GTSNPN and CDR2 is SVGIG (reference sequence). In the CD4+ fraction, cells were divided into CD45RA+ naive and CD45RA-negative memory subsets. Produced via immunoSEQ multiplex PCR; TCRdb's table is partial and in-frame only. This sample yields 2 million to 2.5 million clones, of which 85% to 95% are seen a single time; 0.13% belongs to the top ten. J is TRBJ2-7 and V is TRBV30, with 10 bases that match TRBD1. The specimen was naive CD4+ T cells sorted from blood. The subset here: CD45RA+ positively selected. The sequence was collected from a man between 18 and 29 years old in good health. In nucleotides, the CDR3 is TGTGCCTGGAGCGTACCACCGGGACAGGGGCATTCCTACGAGCAGTACTTC. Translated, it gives CAWSVPPGQGHSYEQYF.